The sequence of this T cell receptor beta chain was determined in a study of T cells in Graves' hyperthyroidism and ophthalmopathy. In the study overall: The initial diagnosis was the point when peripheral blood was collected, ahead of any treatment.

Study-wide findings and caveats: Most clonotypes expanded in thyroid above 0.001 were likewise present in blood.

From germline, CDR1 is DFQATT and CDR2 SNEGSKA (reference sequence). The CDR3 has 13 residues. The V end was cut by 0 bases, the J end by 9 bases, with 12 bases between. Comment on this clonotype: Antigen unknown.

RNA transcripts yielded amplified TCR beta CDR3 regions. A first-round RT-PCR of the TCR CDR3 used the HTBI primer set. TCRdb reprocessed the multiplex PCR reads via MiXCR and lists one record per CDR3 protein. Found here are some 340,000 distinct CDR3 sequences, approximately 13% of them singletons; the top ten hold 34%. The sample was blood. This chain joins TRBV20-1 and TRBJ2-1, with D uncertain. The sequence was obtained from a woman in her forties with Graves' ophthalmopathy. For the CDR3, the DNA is TGCAGTGCTAGAGATATAGTAGCCGGTGAGCAGTTCTTC. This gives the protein CSARDIVAGEQFF.